The present T cell receptor beta chain was sequenced within a study of CD8+CD57+ T cells in acquired aplastic anemia. Study-level findings and limits: Fewer than 35 sequences, all CD8+ CDR3, were shared between patients and controls.

Trimming took off 1 base at V and 2 bases at J, with 9 bases between the two ends. Germline CDR1 and CDR2: SGHNT and YYREEE (reference sequence). The CDR3 has 14 residues. On this clonotype: Its antigen remains unknown.

It was genomic DNA that served as the template for profiling TCR beta VDJ and CDR3. MiXCR was run by TCRdb on the reads, yielding one entry per CDR3 protein. The data show 74,000 or so distinct CDR3 sequences, approximately 54% seen once. Source material: sorted CD4+, CD8+, or CD8+CD57+ T cells (not recorded which) from PBMCs. V is TRBV5-4 and J is TRBJ1-2; TRBD1 might be the D (5 bases). This TCR came from a human donor in good health, serving as a control. CDR3 sequence reads: CASSLQGANYGYTF. Here the CDR3 DNA reads TGTGCCAGCAGCTTGCAAGGGGCCAACTATGGCTACACCTTC.